This T cell receptor (beta chain) came from a study of blood T cells in healthy people across ages. This clonotype has a handful of counts. The antigen is undetermined. Combining a sample-barcoded 5' primer with a J-beta primer mix, a second PCR ran for roughly 6 to 12 cycles. TCRdb independently ran MiXCR on the 5' RACE reads; one entry per CDR3 protein. The sample lists hundreds of thousands of distinct CDR3 sequences; approximately 24% were seen once. Those donating, healthy Caucasian individuals from Russia, were aged about 6 to 90. The CDR3 consists of 13 residues. Findings and caveats of the study: A strong correlation was seen between TCR beta diversity and naive T cell percentage.

In addition, the sample was reused for a study of T cells of mothers and their children. Per that study: The authors used all extracted RNA for cDNA synthesis, at approximately 1.5 ug per 15 ul. Unrelated pairs and related pairs have their TCR recombination output shaped similarly by thymic selection.

The receptor's source is a boy aged 5-17 years in good health. Sample: blood. The rearrangement links TRBV12-3 or TRBV12-4 to TRBJ2-7; 7 positions agree with TRBD2. The J call could be wrong; TRBJ2-5 is a better fit for the DNA end. CDR3 nucleotides: TGTGCCAGCAGTTTATACGGGAGGGAGACCCAGTACTTC. This sequence encodes CASSLYGRETQYF.